Presented here are 13 T cell receptor beta chains from one specimen sequenced in a study of cytomegalovirus exposure and HLA in healthy donors. The PCR employed 60 Vbeta primers together with 13 Jbeta primers. Libraries were prepared by immunoSEQ multiplex PCR; TCRdb keeps only in-frame clonotypes and omits some of them. The repertoire holds roughly 110,000 clones, with 65% to 85% as singletons. The source material was PBMCs. Receptors originate from a man aged 30-40 years in good health and CMV-seronegative.

The chain joins TRBV4-1 to TRBJ2-3; 12 positions match TRBD2. V lost 4 bases and J lost 4; bases outside the gene matches: 9. The CDR3 sequence is 17 residues long. Germline values: CDR1 MGHRA, CDR2 YSYEKL. The CDR3 region is CASSRIGLAGFADTQYF. CDR3 DNA sequence: TGCGCCAGCAGCCGGATCGGACTAGCGGGGTTCGCAGATACGCAGTATTTT.

This clone was picked up one time. The rearrangement links TRBV9 to TRBJ1-6; no firm D call. The CDR3 spans 13 residues. The germline V gene encodes CDR1 SGDLS and CDR2 YYNGEE. Trimming shortened V by 6 bases and J by 10 bases, and 14 bases separated the two germline ends. CDR3 nucleotides: TGTGCCAGCACCCAGAACCCAGGATCACCCCTCCACTTT. Translation gives CASTQNPGSPLHF.

This rearrangement joins TRBV7-3 to TRBJ2-1, with 8 bases lining up with TRBD2. Germline CDR1 SGHTA, CDR2 FQGTGA. Germline trimming cut 5 bases from V and 9 bases from J; bases unmatched to any gene: 9. The length of the CDR3 is 14 residues. CDR3 coding DNA: TGTGCCAGCAGCCCCGGACTAGCTCTCGGTGAGCAGTTCTTC. Translating gives CASSPGLALGEQFF.

V gene TRBV6-1 combines with J gene TRBJ1-2; TRBD1 agrees at 7 bases. Germline V gene data show CDR1 as MNHNS and CDR2 as SASEGT. Trimming cost V 2 bases and J 8 bases; bases outside gene matches: 8. The CDR3 totals 14 residues. In DNA form, the CDR3 reads TGTGCCAGCAGTGAAATTTCGACAGGGAGCGGCTACACCTTC. Protein: CASSEISTGSGYTF.

This clone appeared a few times. The CDR3 DNA reads as TGTGCCATCAAGGGACTAGCGGGAGCAGATACGCAGTATTTT. This codes for CAIKGLAGADTQYF. The V and J genes are TRBV10-3 and TRBJ2-3; TRBD2 matches 14 bases. This CDR3 is built from 14 residues. The germline V gene encodes CDR1 ENHRY and CDR2 SYGVKD. J lost 4 bases, V lost 7 bases, and 1 base had no gene match.

The gene calls are TRBV12-2 and TRBJ2-5; no check of the table's D call, TRBD2, against the DNA was made. TRBV12-2 is a pseudogene. The CDR3 contains 13 residues. The CDR3 protein is CASRLAPEETQYF. The CDR3 bases are TGTGCAAGTCGCTTAGCGCCGGAAGAGACCCAGTACTTC.

The chain couples TRBV7-9 to TRBJ2-1; TRBD2 matches at 10 bases. The CDR3 contains 15 residues. CDR1 is SEHNR, CDR2 FQNEAQ, per germline (reference sequence). V shed 3 bases, J shed 7 bases, and the junction held 6 bases outside the gene matches. The CDR3 here is CASSLLAGVLNEQFF. In DNA, the CDR3 is TGTGCCAGCAGCTTGCTAGCGGGAGTGTTGAATGAGCAGTTCTTC.

The chain links TRBV2 to TRBJ1-2, with 10 bases fitting TRBD1. V shed 7 bases, J shed 3 bases, and the junction held 17 bases outside the gene matches. The CDR3 is 18 residues long. Germline V gives CDR1 SNHLY, CDR2 FYNNEI. The CDR3 reads CASTPGGTGASGHYGYTF. CDR3 DNA sequence: TGTGCCAGCACCCCCGGGGGGACAGGGGCCTCGGGACACTATGGCTACACCTTC.

V is TRBV25-1 and J is TRBJ2-5; possibly TRBD2 for D (7 bases). The CDR3 consists of 14 residues. Germline V gene lookup returns CDR1 MGHDK and CDR2 SYGVNS. Between the trimmed V and J ends, which lost 3 bases and 5 bases, there was a span of 13 bases. The CDR3: CASSEGGGPETQYF. The CDR3 bases are TGTGCCAGCAGTGAGGGGGGGGGCCCCGAGACCCAGTACTTC. Looking up the rest from reference TRBV25-1 and TRBJ2-5 gives the full variable domain: EADIYQTPRYLVIGTGKKITLECSQTMGHDKMYWYQQDPGMELHLIHYSYGVNSTEKGDLSSESTVSRIRTEHFPLTLESARPSHTSQYLCASSEGGGPETQYFGPGTRLLVL.

The rearrangement uses TRBV10-3 and TRBJ1-1, with D maybe TRBD1 (6 bases). This CDR3 is 15 amino acids long. CDR1 ENHRY and CDR2 SYGVKD come from the germline V gene. V was cut by 2 bases and J by 4 bases, with 14 bases left in between. CDR3: CAISEIGRGSTEAFF. CDR3 in DNA: TGTGCCATCAGTGAGATTGGCAGGGGATCCACTGAAGCTTTCTTT.

This clone was counted between two and nine times. The V and J genes are TRBV21-1 and TRBJ1-1; the table assigns TRBD1, which was not confirmed against the DNA. TRBV21-1 is described as a pseudogene. The CDR3 is 15 amino acids. CDR3 sequence (DNA): TGTGCCAGCAGCACCAAAACAGGGGCGAACACTGAAGCTTTCTTT. Its translation: CASSTKTGANTEAFF.

V and J are TRBV4-1 and TRBJ2-3; 9 bases line up with TRBD2. This CDR3 spans 15 amino acids. The V and J ends lost 4 bases and 0 bases, in that order; junction bases with no gene match: 2. CDR1 and CDR2 from the germline V gene are MGHRA and YSYEKL. CDR3 in DNA: TGCGCCAGCAGCCGACTAGCGGCAAGCACAGATACGCAGTATTTT. Its protein is CASSRLAASTDTQYF.

Comments on this clone: Sequence at one end of the junction differs from germline and may be a read error. The chain combines TRBV7-7 with TRBJ2-7, with D maybe TRBD2 (5 bases). From germline, CDR1 is SSHAT and CDR2 FNYEAQ (reference sequence). The CDR3 is made up of 13 amino acids. The CDR3 DNA follows: TGTGCTAGCAGCTTAGGTTGGGGAGCTGAGCAGTACTTC. Protein sequence: CASSLGWGAEQYF.